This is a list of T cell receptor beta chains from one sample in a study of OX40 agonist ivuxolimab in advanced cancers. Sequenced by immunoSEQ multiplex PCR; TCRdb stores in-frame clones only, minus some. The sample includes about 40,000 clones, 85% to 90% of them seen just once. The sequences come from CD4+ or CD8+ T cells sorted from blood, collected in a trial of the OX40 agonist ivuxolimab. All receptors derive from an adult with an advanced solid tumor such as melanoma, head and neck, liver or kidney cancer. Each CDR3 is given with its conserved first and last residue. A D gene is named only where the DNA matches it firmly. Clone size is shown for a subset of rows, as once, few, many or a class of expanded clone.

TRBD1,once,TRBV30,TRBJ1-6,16,TGTGCCTGGAGTGTAGGGTCGGGGACAGATAATTCACCCCTCCACTTT,CAWSVGSGTDNSPLHF
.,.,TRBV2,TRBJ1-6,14,TGTGCCAGCAGTCTCCAATACGGCAATTCACCCCTCCACTTT,CASSLQYGNSPLHF
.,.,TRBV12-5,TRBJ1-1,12,TGTGCTAGTTCAGGGGCAGGGACTGAAGCTTTCTTT,CASSGAGTEAFF
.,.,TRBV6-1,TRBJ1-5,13,TGTGCCAGCAGTATTGGCAGCAATCAGCCCCAGCATTTT,CASSIGSNQPQHF
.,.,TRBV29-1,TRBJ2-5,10,TGCAGCGTTCAGATAGAGACCCAGTACTTC,CSVQIETQYF
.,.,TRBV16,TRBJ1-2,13,TGTGCCAGCAGCCAAACAGGGATGGATGGCTACACCTTC,CASSQTGMDGYTF
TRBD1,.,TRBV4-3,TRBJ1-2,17,TGCGTCAGCAGCCAAGAAGCGGAGACAGGGAGGAGGTATGGCTACACCTTC,CVSSQEAETGRRYGYTF
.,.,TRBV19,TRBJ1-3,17,TGTGCCAGTAGTATACTAGGGGAGGCCACCTCTGGAAACACCATATATTTT,CASSILGEATSGNTIYF
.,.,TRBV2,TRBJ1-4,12,TGTGCCAGCAGTCCCGGGGGAGAAAAACTGTTTTTT,CASSPGGEKLFF
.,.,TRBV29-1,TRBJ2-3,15,TGCAGCGTTGAAGAACACATCGGAAACACAGATACGCAGTATTTT,CSVEEHIGNTDTQYF
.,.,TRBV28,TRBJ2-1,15,TGTGCCAGCATCCTCGCCGGGAGTTCCTACAATGAGCAGTTCTTC,CASILAGSSYNEQFF
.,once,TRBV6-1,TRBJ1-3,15,TGTGCCAGCAGTTCCCTCAGGACTTCTGGAAACACCATATATTTT,CASSSLRTSGNTIYF
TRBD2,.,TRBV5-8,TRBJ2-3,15,TGTGCCAGCACCCTGACTAGCGGGAGCACAGATACGCAGTATTTT,CASTLTSGSTDTQYF